The 25 T cell receptor beta chains in this list originate from one sample, sequenced in a study of cytomegalovirus exposure and HLA in healthy donors. Both 60 Vbeta primers and 13 Jbeta primers went into the PCR. Sequenced by immunoSEQ multiplex PCR; TCRdb stores in-frame clones only, minus some. The sample consists of approximately 95,000 clones, 81% of them appearing once. Sequenced: PBMCs. The receptors derive from a woman between 70 and 85 years old in good health and CMV-seropositive.

The count of this clone is one. The gene calls are TRBV6-9 and TRBJ2-7, with TRBD2 matching over 12 bases. Trimming at V came to 7 bases and at J to 5 bases, leaving 12 bases not matched to a gene. This CDR3 contains 16 residues. In germline, CDR1 is MNHGY, CDR2 SVAAGI. DNA of the CDR3: TGTGCCAGCACCCCCCATCTGACTAGCGGGAGAAACGAGCAGTACTTC. Its protein is CASTPHLTSGRNEQYF.

V usage is TRBV10-3 and J usage is TRBJ1-2; 8 bases line up with TRBD1. V lost 10 bases and J lost 1; bases outside the gene matches: 8. Germline V CDR1 and CDR2: ENHRY, SYGVKD. The CDR3 totals 14 residues. CDR3 nucleotides: TGTGCCACTCACCCAGGGGGCAGTAACTATGGCTACACCTTC. It encodes CATHPGGSNYGYTF.

On this clone itself: Relative to the germline gene, one junction end is altered; a read error may explain this. The chain combines TRBV7-9 with TRBJ2-3; D unresolved. Germline V gene data show CDR1 as SEHNR and CDR2 as FQNEAQ (reference sequence). The CDR3 runs to 12 residues. The CDR3 DNA is TGTTCCAGCAGCCATAGTCAAGATACGCAGTATTTT. Its protein product is CSSSHSQDTQYF.

The chain carries TRBV10-1 and TRBJ2-1; tentative D call: TRBD2 (5 bases). The germline V gene encodes CDR1 WNHNN and CDR2 SYGVQD (reference sequence). Trimming stripped 0 bases from V and 13 bases from J, with 10 bases between. This CDR3 spans 12 amino acids. CDR3 DNA: TGCGCCAGCAGTGAGTCGGCCGGGAACCAGTTCTTC. This sequence encodes CASSESAGNQFF.

In this sample, this clone turned up many times. The V call is TRBV5-5, the J call TRBJ1-1, with D unresolved. Germline CDR1 SGHKS, CDR2 YYEKEE (reference sequence). This CDR3 has 14 residues. V shed 0 bases and J shed 0 bases, with 6 bases lying between them. The CDR3 DNA reads TGTGCCAGCAGCTTGGAACTAATGAACACTGAAGCTTTCTTT. Its translation is CASSLELMNTEAFF.

The chain employs TRBV28 and TRBJ2-1, with TRBD2 matching 8 bases. CDR1 and CDR2 (germline): MDHEN, SYDVKM. J was trimmed by 9 bases and V by 4 bases; bases with no gene match: 11. The CDR3 has 15 amino acids. The CDR3 DNA reads as TGTGCCAGCAGTTCCCAGGGACTAGGAGGTGGTGAGCAGTTCTTC. As protein: CASSSQGLGGGEQFF.

This chain uses TRBV28 with TRBJ2-5, with 13 bases that match TRBD2. In germline, CDR1 is MDHEN, CDR2 SYDVKM. V shed 2 bases, J shed 5 bases, and the junction held 5 bases outside the gene matches. The CDR3 has 16 amino acids. As DNA, the CDR3 is TGTGCCAGCAGTTTAGGACTAGCGGGAGCGAGGGAGACCCAGTACTTC. Translation: CASSLGLAGARETQYF.

The chain combines TRBV28 with TRBJ1-5; 10 positions agree with TRBD1. CDR1 and CDR2 from the germline V gene are MDHEN and SYDVKM. J was trimmed by 2 bases and V by 7 bases; bases with no gene match: 5. The CDR3 has 15 amino acids. Here the CDR3 reads CASIMTGGGNQPQHF. The CDR3 region has the DNA TGTGCCAGCATTATGACAGGGGGCGGCAATCAGCCCCAGCATTTT.

The genes are TRBV7-3 and TRBJ2-2; the match to TRBD1 covers 7 bases. CDR1 and CDR2 from the germline V gene are SGHTA and FQGTGA. J lost 4 bases, V lost 3 bases, and 2 bases had no gene match. The CDR3 runs to 14 residues. This chain's CDR3 is CASSLTGITGELFF. In DNA form, the CDR3 reads TGTGCCAGCAGCTTGACAGGGATCACCGGGGAGCTGTTTTTT.

V usage is TRBV14 and J usage is TRBJ2-7; D unresolved. The CDR3 runs 15 residues. V lost 1 base to trimming and J lost 2 bases, with 12 bases between them. Germline assignment: CDR1 SGHDN and CDR2 FVKESK. Here the CDR3 reads CASSQGYRETYEQYF. CDR3 nucleotide sequence: TGTGCCAGCAGCCAAGGGTACCGCGAAACCTACGAGCAGTACTTC.

Here the CDR3 DNA reads TGTGCCAGCAGTGAACTTCGGGGGGGGGAACAGCCCCAGCATTTT. Its protein is CASSELRGGEQPQHF. The V call is TRBV6-1, the J call TRBJ1-5; D may be TRBD1 (5 bases). Germline V gene data show CDR1 as MNHNS and CDR2 as SASEGT. Trimming left V 2 bases short and J 7 bases short, with 15 bases between. This CDR3 spans 15 amino acids.

This sequence joins TRBV6-6 and TRBJ2-5, with a weak D call TRBD1 (7 bases). The J call may be incorrect, as the DNA end agrees better with TRBJ2-7. Per the germline V gene, CDR1 is MNHNY and CDR2 is SVGAGI (reference sequence). This CDR3 is built from 15 residues. CDR3 region: CASSYSAGGSNEQYF. DNA of the CDR3: TGTGCCAGCAGTTACTCTGCAGGGGGGAGCAACGAGCAGTACTTC.

The rearrangement joins TRBV30 to TRBJ2-7; TRBD2 matches 12 bases. The CDR3 sequence is 16 residues long. Germline CDR1 reads GTSNPN; CDR2 reads SVGIG (reference sequence). V gave up 0 bases and J gave up 2 bases; unmatched junction bases: 5. The DNA of the CDR3 is TGTGCCTGGAGTGTACCCCTAGCGGGAGGGCCCTACGAGCAGTACTTC. Residues: CAWSVPLAGGPYEQYF. The entire variable domain, with the rest obtained from reference TRBV30 and TRBJ2-7, is as follows: SQTIHQWPATLVQPVGSPLSLECTVEGTSNPNLYWYRQAAGRGLQLLFYSVGIGQISSEVPQNLSASRPQDRQFILSSKKLLLSDSGFYLCAWSVPLAGGPYEQYFGPGTRLTVT.

The rearrangement joins TRBV2 to TRBJ2-5; no definite D call. The length of the CDR3 is 13 residues. V was trimmed by 8 bases and J by 3 bases, leaving 13 bases between them. The germline gives CDR1 SNHLY, CDR2 FYNNEI. CDR3 coding DNA: TGTGCCAGCCTCGGTCCCTTAAAAGAGACCCAGTACTTC. It encodes CASLGPLKETQYF.

This clone came up a few times. The V call is TRBV5-1, the J call TRBJ1-1, with 11 bases matching TRBD1. The V gene end was trimmed by 4 bases and the J gene end by 6 bases; junction bases not matched to a gene: 5. CDR1 SGHRS and CDR2 YFSETQ come from the germline V gene. This CDR3 is 14 amino acids long. The CDR3: CASSLGQGEAEAFF. CDR3 DNA sequence: TGCGCCAGCAGCCTGGGACAGGGGGAAGCTGAAGCTTTCTTT.

This clone was seen more than once but under ten times. V usage is TRBV4-2 and J usage is TRBJ2-5; TRBD2 might be the D (6 bases). CDR1 and CDR2 (germline): LGHNA, YNFKEQ. The CDR3 is made up of 15 amino acids. Trimming stripped 0 bases from V and 1 base from J, with 9 bases between. The CDR3 nucleotides are TGTGCCAGCAGCCAAGAAGCGGGCCGCCAAGAGACCCAGTACTTC. Protein product: CASSQEAGRQETQYF.

This clone was counted between two and nine times. This chain links TRBV5-5 with TRBJ2-5, with 14 bases identical to TRBD2. V dropped 0 bases and J dropped 4; count of bases not matched to a gene: 14. Germline V gene sequence: CDR1 SGHKS, CDR2 YYEKEE (reference sequence). The CDR3 covers 20 residues. The CDR3 DNA reads TGTGCCAGCAGCTTGGTGGGGACAACAGGACTAGCGGGAGGAGGAGAGACCCAGTACTTC. Translation: CASSLVGTTGLAGGGETQYF.

The CDR3 sequence is CASSQDYNSRGNTIYF. The CDR3, as DNA: TGCGCCAGCAGCCAAGATTATAATAGTCGGGGAAACACCATATATTTT. This chain joins TRBV4-3 and TRBJ1-3, with unresolved D. Between the trimmed V and J ends, which lost 0 bases and 4 bases, there was a span of 13 bases. The CDR3 extends over 16 amino acids. Germline CDR1 and CDR2: LGHNA and YSLEER.

V is TRBV5-1 and J is TRBJ1-1; 9 positions match TRBD1. The length of the CDR3 is 15 residues. V lost 0 bases to trimming and J lost 10 bases; unmatched junction nucleotides: 10. The germline V gene has CDR1 SGHRS and CDR2 YFSETQ. In nucleotides, the CDR3 is TGCGCCAGCAGCTTGGGGGACAGGGACTTAAAGGGAGCTTTCTTT. Protein product: CASSLGDRDLKGAFF.

V usage is TRBV10-3 and J usage is TRBJ1-1; perhaps TRBD1 as D (5 bases). CDR3 size: 16 residues. Germline loops: CDR1 ENHRY, CDR2 SYGVKD. V was clipped by 3 bases and J by 0 bases, with 14 bases between them. The CDR3 DNA follows: TGTGCCATCAGTGAAGTCCAGGGAACTATGAACACTGAAGCTTTCTTT. This gives the protein CAISEVQGTMNTEAFF.

This sequence joins TRBV7-2 and TRBJ2-7; weak D call: TRBD1 (6 bases). The CDR3 is made up of 15 amino acids. CDR1 is SGHTA, CDR2 FQGNSA, per germline. V gave up 2 bases and J gave up 2 bases, with 13 bases separating them. CDR3 sequence reads: CASSLRTDLPYEQYF. The CDR3 nucleotides are TGTGCCAGCAGCTTACGGACAGACCTACCCTACGAGCAGTACTTC.

The chain couples TRBV7-2 to TRBJ2-1; 13 positions agree with TRBD2. Looked up from germline, CDR1 is SGHTA and CDR2 is FQGNSA. The CDR3 has 15 amino acids. J was trimmed by 10 bases and V by 6 bases; bases with no gene match: 9. The CDR3 spells CASRPGLAGEGEQFF. The CDR3 coding sequence is TGTGCCAGCAGGCCCGGACTAGCGGGAGAAGGGGAGCAGTTCTTC. The complete variable domain, with remaining parts taken from reference TRBV7-2 and TRBJ2-1, reads GAGVSQSPSNKVTEKGKDVELRCDPISGHTALYWYRQSLGQGLEFLIYFQGNSAPDKSGLPSDRFSAERTGGSVSTLTIQRTQQEDSAVYLCASRPGLAGEGEQFFGPGTRLTVL.

This chain links TRBV30 with TRBJ2-7; tentatively, D is TRBD1 (6 bases). Germline assignment: CDR1 GTSNPN and CDR2 SVGIG (reference sequence). V lost 5 bases, J lost 3 bases, and 14 bases lay in between. This CDR3 spans 13 amino acids. The CDR3 region is CAWVPGGSYEQYF. DNA of the CDR3: TGTGCCTGGGTCCCTGGGGGCAGCTACGAGCAGTACTTC.

The V and J genes are TRBV29-1 and TRBJ2-5; D perhaps matches TRBD1 (7 bases). This CDR3 contains 12 residues. Trimming stripped 6 bases from V and 4 bases from J, with 12 bases between. CDR1 is SQVTM, CDR2 ANQGSEA, per germline. CDR3 sequence (DNA): TGCAGCGTCTCAGGGGGGCGAGAGACCCAGTACTTC. It is translated as CSVSGGRETQYF.

The chain joins TRBV10-2 to TRBJ2-7, with 8 bases identical to TRBD1. The CDR3 spans 13 residues. Trimming removed 7 bases from V and 6 bases from J; junction bases left unmatched: 8. Germline V gene lookup returns CDR1 WSHSY and CDR2 SAAADI. CDR3 region: CASIRTGPSEQYF. CDR3 bases: TGCGCCAGCATCCGGACAGGGCCCAGCGAGCAGTACTTC.